The 30 T cell receptor beta chains presented below share a single source sample, sequenced in a study of cytomegalovirus exposure and HLA in healthy donors. Only in-frame clones appear in the TCRdb table, and some are missing; sequencing was by immunoSEQ multiplex PCR. This sample has 85,000 to 95,000 clones, with roughly 96% found just once. Sequences were obtained from PBMCs. These receptors were obtained from a young man in good health and CMV-seronegative.

The CDR3 nucleotides read TGTGCCAGTAAATTCCGGGGGAAAGAGACCCAGTACTTC. This encodes CASKFRGKETQYF. The gene calls are TRBV7-8 and TRBJ2-5; TRBD2 is a possible D gene (6 bases). Trimming pared 9 bases from V and 3 bases from J, leaving 14 bases between. CDR3 length equals 13 residues. Looked up from germline, CDR1 is SGHVS and CDR2 is FQNEAQ.

The rearrangement links TRBV28 to TRBJ2-7, with 7 bases matching TRBD1. J was trimmed by 6 bases and V by 7 bases; bases with no gene match: 9. Germline V gene sequence: CDR1 MDHEN, CDR2 SYDVKM. The CDR3 extends over 13 amino acids. The DNA of the CDR3 is TGTGCCAGCACCTCCTTCAGGGGGTTCGAGCAGTACTTC. Protein: CASTSFRGFEQYF.

The V call is TRBV11-2, the J call TRBJ1-1, with D hard to call. This CDR3 has 12 residues. Per germline, CDR1 SGHAT and CDR2 FQNNGV. V was cut by 1 base and J by 8 bases, with 8 bases left in between. This CDR3 reads CASSLGRKEAFF. The CDR3, as DNA: TGTGCCAGCAGCTTAGGCAGAAAAGAAGCTTTCTTT. The whole variable domain, remainder taken from reference TRBV11-2 and TRBJ1-1, is EAGVAQSPRYKIIEKRQSVAFWCNPISGHATLYWYQQILGQGPKLLIQFQNNGVVDDSQLPKDRFSAERLKGVDSTLKIQPAKLEDSAVYLCASSLGRKEAFFGQGTRLTVV.

The chain joins TRBV7-3 to TRBJ1-2; 7 bases map to TRBD1. The germline CDR1 and CDR2 sequences are SGHTA and FQGTGA. The CDR3 has 13 amino acids. The junction had 3 bases not matched to a gene; V was cut back by 5 bases and J by 3 bases. The CDR3 DNA follows: TGTGCCAGCAGCCAGGGACAGCACTATGGCTACACCTTC. It yields the protein CASSQGQHYGYTF.

The V and J genes are TRBV11-2 and TRBJ2-1, with 8 positions matching TRBD2. The germline CDR1 and CDR2 sequences are SGHAT and FQNNGV. The CDR3 runs 15 residues. V gave up 5 bases and J gave up 7 bases; unmatched junction bases: 10. The CDR3 region is CASSPYSGIQNEQFF. The CDR3 bases are TGTGCCAGCAGCCCTTATAGCGGGATACAGAATGAGCAGTTCTTC.

The J gene is TRBJ2-2, the V gene TRBV19; 8 bases match TRBD1. V gave up 8 bases and J gave up 5 bases; unmatched junction bases: 16. This CDR3 region has 17 residues. From germline, CDR1 is LNHDA and CDR2 SQIVND (reference sequence). Here the CDR3 DNA reads TGTGCCAGTCAGATCTCGGACAGGGTAACAATTACCGGGGAGCTGTTTTTT. This sequence encodes CASQISDRVTITGELFF.

The V call is TRBV19, the J call TRBJ1-1; the match to TRBD1 covers 8 bases. The germline V gene encodes CDR1 LNHDA and CDR2 SQIVND (reference sequence). The CDR3 is 16 residues long. Trimming at V came to 5 bases and at J to 6 bases, leaving 14 bases not matched to a gene. The CDR3 loop is CASSAGSVGQGAEAFF. CDR3 bases: TGTGCCAGTAGTGCAGGTTCAGTCGGACAGGGTGCTGAAGCTTTCTTT.

The CDR3 nucleotides are TGTGCCTGGACGTGGCTAGCGAGTGGGGAGCTGTTTTTT. Translating gives CAWTWLASGELFF. The chain joins TRBV30 to TRBJ2-2; tentatively, D is TRBD2 (6 bases). V dropped 4 bases and J dropped 8 bases, with 14 bases sitting between them. The CDR3 sequence is 13 residues long. CDR1 GTSNPN and CDR2 SVGIG come from the germline V gene (reference sequence).

CDR3: CASSSAGGPEETQYF. DNA of the CDR3: TGCGCCAGCAGCTCAGCGGGAGGGCCCGAAGAGACCCAGTACTTC. The chain links TRBV5-1 to TRBJ2-5; 10 bases are shared with TRBD2. The CDR3 has 15 amino acids. Per germline, CDR1 SGHRS and CDR2 YFSETQ. V lost 3 bases and J lost 3; bases outside the gene matches: 5.

The chain recombines TRBV5-5 with TRBJ2-7, with D perhaps TRBD2 (5 bases). In germline, CDR1 is SGHKS, CDR2 YYEKEE (reference sequence). The CDR3 is made up of 13 amino acids. V lost 2 bases, J lost 5 bases, and 11 bases lay in between. The CDR3 nucleotides read TGTGCCAGCAGCTTACCTGGTAGCGACGAGCAGTACTTC. Its translation: CASSLPGSDEQYF.

This clone was recorded only once. The V gene is TRBV28, the J gene TRBJ2-7; TRBD1 matches at 7 bases. The CDR3 has 15 amino acids. The V and J ends lost 9 bases and 3 bases, in that order; junction bases with no gene match: 14. Germline V gene data show CDR1 as MDHEN and CDR2 as SYDVKM. CDR3 in DNA: TGTGCCAGTCAAAAAACCCAGGACAGGTTCTACGAGCAGTACTTC. Its protein is CASQKTQDRFYEQYF.

This chain uses TRBV6-6 with TRBJ2-2; unclear D gene. Trimming removed 6 bases from V and 6 bases from J, with 8 bases in between. CDR1 is MNHNY and CDR2 is SVGAGI in the germline V gene (reference sequence). This CDR3 has 12 amino acids. CDR3 amino acids: CASSTSAGELFF. CDR3 sequence (DNA): TGTGCCAGCAGCACAAGCGCCGGGGAGCTGTTTTTT.

The chain recombines TRBV12-5 with TRBJ2-7, with 10 bases that match TRBD1. Looked up from germline, CDR1 is LGHNT and CDR2 is FRNRAP. The ends lost 5 bases at V and 6 bases at J; junction bases unmatched: 13. The CDR3 extends over 16 amino acids. As DNA, the CDR3 is TGTGCTAGTGGTCCACTCCGGGACAGGGGCTGTTGCGAGCAGTACTTC. Protein product: CASGPLRDRGCCEQYF.

The rearrangement joins TRBV6-5 to TRBJ2-4; 8 nucleotides line up with TRBD1. The length of the CDR3 is 16 residues. Germline CDR1 MNHEY, CDR2 SVGAGI. V lost 6 bases to trimming and J lost 7 bases; unmatched junction nucleotides: 14. This CDR3 reads CASRYEDREGRNIQYF. CDR3 in DNA: TGTGCCAGCAGATACGAGGACAGGGAAGGAAGGAACATTCAGTACTTC.

The V call is TRBV7-8, the J call TRBJ2-5; 12 bases fit TRBD2. V lost 4 bases and J lost 4; bases outside the gene matches: 10. The germline CDR1 and CDR2 sequences are SGHVS and FQNEAQ. The CDR3 totals 17 residues. CDR3 sequence (DNA): TGTGCCAGCAGCTACTGGTCTAGCGGGAGGGCCCGAGAGACCCAGTACTTC. It codes for CASSYWSSGRARETQYF.

The chain uses TRBV5-6 and TRBJ2-7; 12 bases map to TRBD2. CDR1 SGHDT and CDR2 YYEEEE come from the germline V gene. V trimming: 5 bases; J trimming: 2 bases; junction bases outside the gene matches: 8. This CDR3 has 16 residues. In nucleotides, the CDR3 is TGTGCCAGCAGGCGAGGACTAGCGGGAAACACCTACGAGCAGTACGTC. Amino acid sequence: CASRRGLAGNTYEQYV.

The chain recombines TRBV7-3 with TRBJ2-7; D gene ambiguous. This CDR3 spans 14 amino acids. CDR1 is SGHTA, CDR2 FQGTGA, per germline. V dropped 0 bases and J dropped 1 base, with 7 bases sitting between them. The CDR3 is CASSLTARSYEQYF. CDR3 bases: TGTGCCAGCAGCTTAACTGCCCGGTCCTACGAGCAGTACTTC.

V is TRBV2 and J is TRBJ2-7, with D possibly being TRBD1 (5 bases). Trimming stripped 5 bases from V and 3 bases from J, with 11 bases between. Germline-derived CDR1 and CDR2 are SNHLY and FYNNEI. This CDR3 contains 13 residues. The CDR3 DNA is TGTGCCAGCAGTCCGAGACAGAGCTACGAGCAGTACTTC. Amino acids: CASSPRQSYEQYF.

The gene calls are TRBV9 and TRBJ2-3; TRBD2 matches at 11 bases. Germline CDR1 and CDR2: SGDLS and YYNGEE. V dropped 4 bases and J dropped 4; count of bases not matched to a gene: 2. This CDR3 spans 14 amino acids. This chain's CDR3 is CASSIAGGADTQYF. The CDR3 DNA sequence: TGTGCCAGCAGCATAGCGGGAGGGGCAGATACGCAGTATTTT.

The V and J genes are TRBV7-9 and TRBJ1-2; D is unclear. Trimming removed 5 bases at V and 10 bases at J, with 11 bases between. Per germline, CDR1 SEHNR and CDR2 FQNEAQ (reference sequence). The CDR3 loop spans 11 amino acids. The CDR3 DNA follows: TGTGCCAGCAGCAACTCGGTAAACTACACCTTC. Translated: CASSNSVNYTF.

This chain connects TRBV28 to TRBJ1-1; D possibly corresponds to TRBD1 (6 bases). V lost 3 bases and J 4 bases, leaving 12 bases between the germline ends. The CDR3 runs 14 residues. CDR1 and CDR2 from the germline V gene are MDHEN and SYDVKM. The CDR3 loop is CASSFTQGATEAFF. For the CDR3, the DNA is TGTGCCAGCAGTTTCACACAGGGAGCCACTGAAGCTTTCTTT. Variable domain in full (rest from reference TRBV28 and TRBJ1-1): DVKVTQSSRYLVKRTGEKVFLECVQDMDHENMFWYRQDPGLGLRLIYFSYDVKMKEKGDIPEGYSVSREKKERFSLILESASTNQTSMYLCASSFTQGATEAFFGQGTRLTVV.

This clone was recorded once. The genes are TRBV5-1 and TRBJ1-1; the D gene is possibly TRBD1 (6 bases). Germline V CDR1 and CDR2: SGHRS, YFSETQ. Trimming left V 6 bases short and J 8 bases short, with 14 bases between. The CDR3 has 12 amino acids. CDR3: CASIGAGTEAFF. The CDR3 DNA sequence: TGCGCCAGCATCGGGGCTGGGACAGAAGCTTTCTTT.

V usage is TRBV5-8 and J usage is TRBJ1-2; no clear D. Germline values: CDR1 SGHTS, CDR2 YDEGEE. The CDR3 totals 17 residues. Trimming stripped 4 bases from V and 4 bases from J, with 23 bases between. CDR3 in amino acids: CASSRLGLVNSVYGYTF. CDR3 bases: TGTGCCAGCAGCCGCCTAGGCCTTGTAAATTCGGTCTATGGCTACACCTTC.

The chain couples TRBV5-1 to TRBJ2-4; D unresolved. The V end was cut by 4 bases, the J end by 1 base, with 15 bases between. In germline, CDR1 is SGHRS, CDR2 YFSETQ. This CDR3 spans 16 amino acids. DNA for the CDR3: TGCGCCAGCAGCCTGATGGCGGCTTCTGCCAAAAACATTCAGTACTTC. It codes for CASSLMAASAKNIQYF.

J is TRBJ2-7 and V is TRBV6-1; 7 nucleotides align to TRBD1. The CDR3 covers 13 residues. Germline V gene sequence: CDR1 MNHNS, CDR2 SASEGT. With V trimmed by 7 bases and J by 3 bases, 6 bases remained unmatched. The CDR3 sequence: CASMGQLNYEQYV. The CDR3 bases are TGTGCCAGCATGGGACAGCTTAACTACGAGCAGTACGTC.

V and J are TRBV7-8 and TRBJ1-4; TRBD1 matches 10 bases. J gave up 8 bases and V 2 bases, and 11 bases lay outside the gene matches. The germline V gene encodes CDR1 SGHVS and CDR2 FQNEAQ. CDR3 length: 17 residues. CDR3 residues: CASSLYAVGQGTEKLFF. For the CDR3, the DNA is TGTGCCAGCAGCTTATATGCAGTGGGACAGGGGACGGAAAAACTGTTTTTT.

This clone is a singleton in its sample. The chain carries TRBV2 and TRBJ2-3; TRBD2 agrees at 10 bases. This CDR3 region has 15 residues. After removal of 4 bases from V and 6 bases from J, the junction contained 7 bases not matched to a gene. Germline assignment: CDR1 SNHLY and CDR2 FYNNEI. The CDR3 loop is CASSGLAGVPDTQYF. Here the CDR3 DNA reads TGTGCCAGCAGTGGGCTAGCGGGAGTCCCCGATACGCAGTATTTT.

The V call is TRBV4-1, the J call TRBJ2-1, with 9 bases identical to TRBD2. Trimming cost V 0 bases and J 5 bases; bases outside gene matches: 5. Germline loops: CDR1 MGHRA, CDR2 YSYEKL. This CDR3 contains 16 residues. DNA for the CDR3: TGCGCCAGCAGCCAAGAACTAGCGGGCGGACACAATGAGCAGTTCTTC. This translates into CASSQELAGGHNEQFF.

The V and J genes are TRBV30 and TRBJ2-7, with 8 bases aligning to TRBD2. The CDR3 has 14 amino acids. V lost 1 base, J lost 3 bases, and 5 bases stayed unmatched. Germline values: CDR1 GTSNPN, CDR2 SVGIG (reference sequence). The CDR3 DNA follows: TGTGCCTGGAGTGACACTAGCGGAATCTACGAGCAGTACGTC. Its translation is CAWSDTSGIYEQYV.

The DNA for the CDR3 is TGCGCCAGCAGCTTGCGGGAGGGCCAGGATACGCAGTATTTT. It specifies CASSLREGQDTQYF. The rearrangement links TRBV5-1 to TRBJ2-3; 8 bases line up with TRBD2. The CDR3 is 14 residues long. The trim removed 1 base at V and 6 bases at J, leaving 4 bases unmatched. Germline V gives CDR1 SGHRS, CDR2 YFSETQ.